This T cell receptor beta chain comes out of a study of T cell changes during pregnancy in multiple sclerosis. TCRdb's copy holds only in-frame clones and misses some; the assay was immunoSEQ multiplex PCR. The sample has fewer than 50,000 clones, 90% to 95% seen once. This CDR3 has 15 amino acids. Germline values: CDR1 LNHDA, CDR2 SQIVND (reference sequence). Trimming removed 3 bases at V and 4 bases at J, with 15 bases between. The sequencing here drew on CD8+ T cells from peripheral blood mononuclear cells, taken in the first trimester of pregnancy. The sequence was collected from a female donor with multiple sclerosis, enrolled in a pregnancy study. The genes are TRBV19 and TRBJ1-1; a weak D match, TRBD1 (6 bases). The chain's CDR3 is CASSIRWQGLTEAFF. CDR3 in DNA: TGTGCCAGTAGTATCCGGTGGCAGGGGCTCACTGAAGCTTTCTTT.